This TCR beta chain was captured in a study of T cells expressing NK-cell markers. About the study: One of eight sequenced donors was HCMV-seronegative; the other seven were seropositive. Broader study findings: The leading position in the CD3+CD56-NKG2C+ fraction of several donors also went to these clonotypes.

This CDR3 has 12 amino acids. Germline CDR1 SGHRS, CDR2 YFSETQ. TCRdb reprocessed the 5' RACE reads and stores each CDR3 protein as one record, lacking DNA. In total, the table holds roughly 380,000 distinct CDR3 sequences. Regarding this clonotype: Its antigen is unidentified.

Sequenced input: blood T cells: a sorted CD56 or NKG2C T cell subset, CD4+ or CD8+ T cells, or bulk PBMC T cells (not recorded which). This chain joins TRBV5-1 and TRBJ2-7; TCRdb indicates TRBD2, and absent DNA this call remains unverified. This clonotype was sampled from a man aged 18-70 years in good health. The CDR3 region is CASSQTEREQYF.